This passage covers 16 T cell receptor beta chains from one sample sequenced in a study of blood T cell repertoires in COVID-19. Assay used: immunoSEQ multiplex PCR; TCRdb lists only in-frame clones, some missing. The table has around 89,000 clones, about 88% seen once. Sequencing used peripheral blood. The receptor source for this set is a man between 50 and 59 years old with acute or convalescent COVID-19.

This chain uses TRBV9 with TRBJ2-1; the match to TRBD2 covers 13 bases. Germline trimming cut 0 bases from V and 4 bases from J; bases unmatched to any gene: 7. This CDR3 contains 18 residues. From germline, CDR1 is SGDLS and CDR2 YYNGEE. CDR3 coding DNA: TGTGCCAGCAGCGTAGTGGGGGGACTAGCGGGGAAGTACAATGAGCAGTTCTTC. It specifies CASSVVGGLAGKYNEQFF. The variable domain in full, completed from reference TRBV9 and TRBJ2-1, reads DSGVTQTPKHLITATGQRVTLRCSPRSGDLSVYWYQQSLDQGLQFLIQYYNGEERAKGNILERFSAQQFPDLHSELNLSSLELGDSALYFCASSVVGGLAGKYNEQFFGPGTRLTVL.

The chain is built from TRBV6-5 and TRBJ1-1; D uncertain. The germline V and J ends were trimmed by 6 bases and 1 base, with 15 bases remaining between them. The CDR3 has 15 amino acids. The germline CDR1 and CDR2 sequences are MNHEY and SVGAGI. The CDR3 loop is CASRGLGSPNTEAFF. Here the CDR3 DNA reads TGTGCCAGCAGGGGCCTGGGCAGCCCGAACACTGAAGCTTTCTTT.

The CDR3 loop is CASRQGAYGYTF. In DNA, the CDR3 is TGTGCCAGCAGACAGGGGGCATATGGCTACACCTTC. V gene TRBV6-5 combines with J gene TRBJ1-2; 9 positions match TRBD1. The V and J ends lost 6 bases and 5 bases, in that order; junction bases with no gene match: 1. Germline CDR1 is MNHEY and CDR2 is SVGAGI. There are 12 residues in the CDR3.

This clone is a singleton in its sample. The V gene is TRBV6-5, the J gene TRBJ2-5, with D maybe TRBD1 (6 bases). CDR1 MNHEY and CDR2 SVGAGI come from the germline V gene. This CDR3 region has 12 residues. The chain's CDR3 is CAARDTQETQYF. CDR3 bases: TGTGCAGCCCGGGACACGCAAGAGACCCAGTACTTC.

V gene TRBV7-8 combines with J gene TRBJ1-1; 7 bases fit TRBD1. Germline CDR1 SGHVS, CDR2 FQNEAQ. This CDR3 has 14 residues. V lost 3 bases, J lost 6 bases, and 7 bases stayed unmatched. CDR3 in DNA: TGTGCCAGCAGCTTGTTTACAGGGGCCCCTGAAGCTTTCTTT. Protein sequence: CASSLFTGAPEAFF.

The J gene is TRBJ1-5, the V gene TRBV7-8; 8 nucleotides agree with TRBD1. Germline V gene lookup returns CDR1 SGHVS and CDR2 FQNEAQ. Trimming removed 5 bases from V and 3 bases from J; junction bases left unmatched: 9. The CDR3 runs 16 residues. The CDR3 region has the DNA TGTGCCAGCAGCCTTCATAGGGACAGGAACAATCAGCCCCAGCATTTT. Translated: CASSLHRDRNNQPQHF.

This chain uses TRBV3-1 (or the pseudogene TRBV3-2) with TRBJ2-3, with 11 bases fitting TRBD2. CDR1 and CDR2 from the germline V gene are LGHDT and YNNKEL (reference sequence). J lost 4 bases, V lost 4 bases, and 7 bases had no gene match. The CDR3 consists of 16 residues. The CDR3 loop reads CASSLRLAGSSDTQYF. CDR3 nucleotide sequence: TGTGCCAGCAGCCTCCGACTAGCGGGGTCCTCAGATACGCAGTATTTT.

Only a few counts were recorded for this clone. CDR3 region: CASSLVVSKGGVYEQYV. The CDR3 DNA reads TGTGCTAGCAGCTTAGTGGTTTCTAAGGGAGGTGTCTACGAGCAGTACGTC. The rearrangement joins TRBV7-7 to TRBJ2-7; perhaps TRBD2 as D (6 bases). CDR3 length: 17 residues. Germline V gene lookup returns CDR1 SSHAT and CDR2 FNYEAQ (reference sequence).

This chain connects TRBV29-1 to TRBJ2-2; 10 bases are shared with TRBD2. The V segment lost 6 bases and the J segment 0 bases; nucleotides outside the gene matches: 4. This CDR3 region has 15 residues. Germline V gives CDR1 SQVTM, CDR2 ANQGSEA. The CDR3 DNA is TGCAGCGTCCAGCTAGCGGGGGCGAACACCGGGGAGCTGTTTTTT. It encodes CSVQLAGANTGELFF.

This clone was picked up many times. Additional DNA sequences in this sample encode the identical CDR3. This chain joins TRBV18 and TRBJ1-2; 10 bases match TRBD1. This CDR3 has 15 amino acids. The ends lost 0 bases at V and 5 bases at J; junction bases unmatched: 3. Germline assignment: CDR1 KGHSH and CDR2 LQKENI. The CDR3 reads CASSPPTDRGYGYTF. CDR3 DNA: TGTGCCAGCTCACCACCAACGGACAGGGGGTATGGCTACACCTTC.

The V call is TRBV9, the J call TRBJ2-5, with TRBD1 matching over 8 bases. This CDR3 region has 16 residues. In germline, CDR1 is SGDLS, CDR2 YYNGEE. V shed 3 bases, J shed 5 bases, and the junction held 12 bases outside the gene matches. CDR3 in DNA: TGTGCCAGCAGCGGGACAGGGTTCGCCCTTCCGGAGACCCAGTACTTC. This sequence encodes CASSGTGFALPETQYF.

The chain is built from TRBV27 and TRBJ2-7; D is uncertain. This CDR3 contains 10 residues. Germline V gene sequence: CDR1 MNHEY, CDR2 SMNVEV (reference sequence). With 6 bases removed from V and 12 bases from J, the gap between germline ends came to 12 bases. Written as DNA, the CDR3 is TGTGCCAGCAGACCCCCCGAGGTGTACGTC. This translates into CASRPPEVYV.

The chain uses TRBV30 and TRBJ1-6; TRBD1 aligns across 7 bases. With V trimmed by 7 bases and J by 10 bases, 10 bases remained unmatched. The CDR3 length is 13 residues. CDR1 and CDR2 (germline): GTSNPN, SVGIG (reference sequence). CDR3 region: CASSRQGESPLHF. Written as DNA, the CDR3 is TGTGCCTCCTCAAGACAGGGAGAATCACCCCTCCACTTT.

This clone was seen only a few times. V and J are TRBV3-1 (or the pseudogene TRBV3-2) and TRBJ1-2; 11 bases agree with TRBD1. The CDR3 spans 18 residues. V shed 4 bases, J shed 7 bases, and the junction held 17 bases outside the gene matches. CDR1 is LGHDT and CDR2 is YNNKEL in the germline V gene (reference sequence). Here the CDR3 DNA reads TGTGCCAGCAGCCCCCCCGGTCCGGGGACAGGGGGTCGTAGTGGCTACACCTTC. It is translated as CASSPPGPGTGGRSGYTF.

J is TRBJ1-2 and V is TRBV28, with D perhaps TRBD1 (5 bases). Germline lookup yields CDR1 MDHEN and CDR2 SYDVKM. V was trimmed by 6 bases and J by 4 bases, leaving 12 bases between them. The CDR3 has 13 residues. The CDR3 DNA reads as TGTGCCAGCAGACCGGACGGGGGCTATGGCTACACCTTC. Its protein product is CASRPDGGYGYTF.

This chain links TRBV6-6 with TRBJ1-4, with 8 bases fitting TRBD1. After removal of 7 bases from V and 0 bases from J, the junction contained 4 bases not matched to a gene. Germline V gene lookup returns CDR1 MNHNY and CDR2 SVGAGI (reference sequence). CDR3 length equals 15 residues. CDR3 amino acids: CASIPDRATNEKLFF. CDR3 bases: TGTGCCAGCATTCCGGACAGGGCAACTAATGAAAAACTGTTTTTT.